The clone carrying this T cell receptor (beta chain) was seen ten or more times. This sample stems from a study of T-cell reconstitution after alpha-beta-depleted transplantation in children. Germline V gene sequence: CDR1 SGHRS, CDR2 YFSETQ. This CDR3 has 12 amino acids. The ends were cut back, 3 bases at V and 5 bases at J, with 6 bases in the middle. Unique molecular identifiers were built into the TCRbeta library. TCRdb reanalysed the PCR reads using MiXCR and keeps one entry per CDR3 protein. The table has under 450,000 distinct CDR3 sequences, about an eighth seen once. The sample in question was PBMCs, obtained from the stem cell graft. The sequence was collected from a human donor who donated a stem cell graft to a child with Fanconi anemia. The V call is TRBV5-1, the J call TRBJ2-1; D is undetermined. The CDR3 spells CASSSQNNEQFF. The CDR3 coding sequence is TGCGCCAGCAGCTCCCAAAACAATGAGCAGTTCTTC.